This T cell receptor beta chain was sequenced in a study of blood T cell repertoires in COVID-19. Study-level background: The United States, Italy and Spain provided the acute and convalescent COVID-19 samples. Sources were T cells, B-cell-depleted T cells, or PBMCs; the material itself was cDNA or gDNA.

CDR3 length: 21 amino acids. Germline CDR1 and CDR2: SGHRS and YFSETQ. Trimming removed 1 base from V and 7 bases from J, with 33 bases in between. Authors' methods: Amplification of reference gene primers provided the estimated nucleated cell counts. The repertoire was sequenced with immunoSEQ multiplex PCR; TCRdb's copy has only in-frame clones and lacks some. The DNA gave D and trimming, while V, J and clone size come from that table. Counted here are under 250,000 clones, more than 75% occurring once; the ten biggest clones make up roughly 13%. The chain links TRBV5-1 to TRBJ1-5, with a weak D call TRBD1 (5 bases). The sequence came from a human donor in a cohort sampled during active COVID-19. The sequencing sample was made of peripheral blood. The CDR3 is CASSLRVGPTASPLIRQPQHF. DNA for the CDR3: TGCGCCAGCAGCTTGAGGGTGGGGCCCACAGCATCACCCCTCATCAGACAGCCCCAGCATTTT.